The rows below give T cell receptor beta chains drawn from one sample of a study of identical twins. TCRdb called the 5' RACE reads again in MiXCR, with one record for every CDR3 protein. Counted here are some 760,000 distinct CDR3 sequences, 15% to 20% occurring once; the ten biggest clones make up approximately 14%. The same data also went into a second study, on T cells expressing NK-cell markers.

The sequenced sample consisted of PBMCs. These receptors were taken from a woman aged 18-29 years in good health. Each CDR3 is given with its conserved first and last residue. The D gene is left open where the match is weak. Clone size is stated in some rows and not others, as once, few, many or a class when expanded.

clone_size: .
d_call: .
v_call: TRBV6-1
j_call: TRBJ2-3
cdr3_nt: TGTGCCAGCAGATCAAACCGGGACACCAATACGCAGTATTTT
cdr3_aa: CASRSNRDTNTQYF

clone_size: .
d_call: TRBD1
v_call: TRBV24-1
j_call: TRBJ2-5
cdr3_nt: TGTGCCACCAGTGACCCGACAGGGGCTGGGGAGACCCAGTACTTC
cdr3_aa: CATSDPTGAGETQYF

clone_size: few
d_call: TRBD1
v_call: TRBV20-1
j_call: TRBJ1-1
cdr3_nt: TGCAGTGCTAGGAGCGACAGGGCAACGAACACTGAAGCTTTCTTT
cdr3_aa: CSARSDRATNTEAFF

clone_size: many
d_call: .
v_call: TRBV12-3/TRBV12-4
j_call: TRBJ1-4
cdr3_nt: TGTGCCAGCAGTTTAACCTGGTATGAAAAACTGTTTTTT
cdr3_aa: CASSLTWYEKLFF

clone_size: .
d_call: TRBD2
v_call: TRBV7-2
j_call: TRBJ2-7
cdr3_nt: TGTGCCAGCAGCTTCAGCGGGAGGAATTCCTACGAGCAGTACTTC
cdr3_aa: CASSFSGRNSYEQYF

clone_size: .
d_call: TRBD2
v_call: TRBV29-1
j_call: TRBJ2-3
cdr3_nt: TGCAGCGTCCCCGGGAGGGGCACAGATACGCAGTATTTT
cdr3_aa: CSVPGRGTDTQYF

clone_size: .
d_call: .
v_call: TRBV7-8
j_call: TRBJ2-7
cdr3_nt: TGTGCCAGCAGCTTAGCACGGGACTTCTCCTACGAGCAGTACTTC
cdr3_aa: CASSLARDFSYEQYF

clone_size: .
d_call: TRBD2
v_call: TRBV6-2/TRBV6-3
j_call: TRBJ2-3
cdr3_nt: TGTGCCAGCAGGTGGAGCGGGAGGCGTTCAGATACGCAGTATTTT
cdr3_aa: CASRWSGRRSDTQYF

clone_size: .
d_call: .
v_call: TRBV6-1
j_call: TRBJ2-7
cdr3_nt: TGTGCCAGCAGTGAGATAGGGGGGAGCTCCTACGAGCAGTACTTC
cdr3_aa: CASSEIGGSSYEQYF

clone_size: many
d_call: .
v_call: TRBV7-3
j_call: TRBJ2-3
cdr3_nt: TGTGCCAGCAGCTTAATGCCCACAGATACGCAGTATTTT
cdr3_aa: CASSLMPTDTQYF

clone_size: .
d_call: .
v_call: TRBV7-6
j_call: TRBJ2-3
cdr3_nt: TGTGCCAGCAGCTTAATGGCGGGGCCTAGCACAGATACGCAGTATTTT
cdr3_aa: CASSLMAGPSTDTQYF

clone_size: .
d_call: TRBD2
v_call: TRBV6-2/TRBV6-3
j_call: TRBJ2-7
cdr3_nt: TGTGCCAGCAGAACTCTAGCGGGGGGGCCACGCGAGCAGTACTTC
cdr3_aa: CASRTLAGGPREQYF

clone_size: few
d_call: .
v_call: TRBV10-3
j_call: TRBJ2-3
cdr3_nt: TGTGCCATCAGTCAGGGGCTGGAGACAGATACGCAGTATTTT
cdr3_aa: CAISQGLETDTQYF

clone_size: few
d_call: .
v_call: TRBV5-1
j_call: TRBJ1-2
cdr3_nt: TGCGCCAGCAGCTCCGGGACGGCGACCCGAACCGGCCCCCACACCTTC
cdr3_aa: CASSSGTATRTGPHTF

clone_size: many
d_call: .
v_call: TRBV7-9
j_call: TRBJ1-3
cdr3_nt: TGTGCCAGCAGCTATGGGGGAGCCTCTGGAAACACCATATATTTT
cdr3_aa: CASSYGGASGNTIYF

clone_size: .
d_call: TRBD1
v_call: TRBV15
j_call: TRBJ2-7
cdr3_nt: TGTGCCACCAGCAGAGATGGGGACAGTTCCTACGAGCAGTACTTC
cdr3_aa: CATSRDGDSSYEQYF

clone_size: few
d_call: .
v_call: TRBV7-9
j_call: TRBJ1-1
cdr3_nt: TGTGCCAGCAGCTCCATACTTAGTTGGGGCAACACTGAAGCTTTCTTT
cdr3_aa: CASSSILSWGNTEAFF

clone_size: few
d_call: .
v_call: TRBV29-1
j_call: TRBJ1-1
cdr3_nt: TGCAGCGGATACGGAAAAACTGAAGCTTTCTTT
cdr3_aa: CSGYGKTEAFF

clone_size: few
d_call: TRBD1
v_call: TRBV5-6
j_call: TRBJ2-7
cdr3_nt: TGTGCCAGCAGCTTGGTAGGACAGGGGGCCTACGAGCAGTACTTC
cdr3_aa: CASSLVGQGAYEQYF

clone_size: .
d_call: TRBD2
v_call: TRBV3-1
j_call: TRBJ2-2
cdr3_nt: TGTGCCAGCAGTCCCAAAACCCGACTAGCGGCGAACACCGGGGAGCTGTTTTTT
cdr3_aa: CASSPKTRLAANTGELFF

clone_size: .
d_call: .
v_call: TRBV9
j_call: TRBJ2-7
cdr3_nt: TGTGCCAGCAGCGTAGTCGAGGGCGGGTACGAGCAGTACTTC
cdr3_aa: CASSVVEGGYEQYF

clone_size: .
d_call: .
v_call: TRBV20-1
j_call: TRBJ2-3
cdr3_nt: TGCAGTGCTAGCTTTGCGGGGACCACAGATACGCAGTATTTT
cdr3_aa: CSASFAGTTDTQYF

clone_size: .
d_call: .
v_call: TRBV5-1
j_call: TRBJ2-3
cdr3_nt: TGCGCCAGCAGTGTTAGGGGGGCAGATACGCAGTATTTT
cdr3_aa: CASSVRGADTQYF

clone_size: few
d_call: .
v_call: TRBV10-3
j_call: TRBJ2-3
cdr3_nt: TGTGCCATCAGTGGGGATGATACGCAGTATTTT
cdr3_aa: CAISGDDTQYF

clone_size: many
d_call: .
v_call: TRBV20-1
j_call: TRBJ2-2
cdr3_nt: TGCAGTGCTAGAGGGCGGATCACCGGGGAGCTGTTTTTT
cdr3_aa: CSARGRITGELFF

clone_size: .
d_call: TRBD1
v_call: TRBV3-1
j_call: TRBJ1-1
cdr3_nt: TGTGCCAGCAGCTGGGCAGGGGGCGCGATCACTGAAGCTTTCTTT
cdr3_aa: CASSWAGGAITEAFF

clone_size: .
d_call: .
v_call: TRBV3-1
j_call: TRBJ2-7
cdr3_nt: TGTGCCAGCAGCCAAGTAGGCGGTACCTCCTACGAGCAGTACTTC
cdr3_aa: CASSQVGGTSYEQYF

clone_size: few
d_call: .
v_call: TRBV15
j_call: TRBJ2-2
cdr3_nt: TGTGCCACCAGCAGAGGCTCCCAGGACACCGGGGAGCTGTTTTTT
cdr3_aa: CATSRGSQDTGELFF

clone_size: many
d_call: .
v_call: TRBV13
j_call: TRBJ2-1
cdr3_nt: TGTGCCAGCAGCTTTCGGCAATACAATGAGCAGTTCTTC
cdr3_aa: CASSFRQYNEQFF

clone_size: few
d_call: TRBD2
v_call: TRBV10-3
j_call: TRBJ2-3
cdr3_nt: TGTGCCATACTAGCGGGAGGCACAGATACGCAGTATTTT
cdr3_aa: CAILAGGTDTQYF

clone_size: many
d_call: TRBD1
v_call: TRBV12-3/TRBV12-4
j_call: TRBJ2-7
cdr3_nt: TGTGCCAGCAGTCCCCGGACAGGTTCCTACGAGCAGTACTTC
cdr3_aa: CASSPRTGSYEQYF

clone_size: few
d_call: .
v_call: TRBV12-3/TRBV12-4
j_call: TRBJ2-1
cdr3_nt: TGTGCCAGCAGCCCTGGACGACCCCGGAGCTCCTACAATGAGCAGTTCTTC
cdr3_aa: CASSPGRPRSSYNEQFF

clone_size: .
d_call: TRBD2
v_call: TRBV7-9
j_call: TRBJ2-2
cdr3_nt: TGTGCCAGCAGCCCGTGGACTAGCGACACCGGGGAGCTGTTTTTT
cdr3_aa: CASSPWTSDTGELFF